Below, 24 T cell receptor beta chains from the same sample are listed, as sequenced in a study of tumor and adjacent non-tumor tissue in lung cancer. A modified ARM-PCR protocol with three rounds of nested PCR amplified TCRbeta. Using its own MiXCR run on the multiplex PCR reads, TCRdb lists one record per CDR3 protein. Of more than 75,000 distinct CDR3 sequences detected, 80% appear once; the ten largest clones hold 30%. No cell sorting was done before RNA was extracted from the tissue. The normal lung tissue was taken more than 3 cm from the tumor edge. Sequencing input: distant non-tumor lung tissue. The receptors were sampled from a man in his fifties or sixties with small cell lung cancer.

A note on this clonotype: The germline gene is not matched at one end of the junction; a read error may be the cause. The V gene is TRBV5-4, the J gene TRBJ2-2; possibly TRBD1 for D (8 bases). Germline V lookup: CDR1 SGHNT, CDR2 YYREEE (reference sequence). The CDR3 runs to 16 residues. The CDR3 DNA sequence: TGTCCCAGCAGCCCGTACAACAGGGGGGGCACCGGGGAGATGTTTTTT. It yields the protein CPSSPYNRGGTGEMFF.

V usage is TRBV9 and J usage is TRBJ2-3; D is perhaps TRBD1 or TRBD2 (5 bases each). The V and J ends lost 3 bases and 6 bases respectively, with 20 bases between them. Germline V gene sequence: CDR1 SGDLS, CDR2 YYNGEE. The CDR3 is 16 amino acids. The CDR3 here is CASSAIRDLFQDTQYF. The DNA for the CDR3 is TGTGCCAGCAGCGCAATCCGGGACCTATTCCAGGATACGCAGTATTTT.

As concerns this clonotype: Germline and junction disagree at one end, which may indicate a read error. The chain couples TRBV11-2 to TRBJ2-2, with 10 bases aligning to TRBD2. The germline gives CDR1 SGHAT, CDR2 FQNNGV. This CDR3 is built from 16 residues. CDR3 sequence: CASRGPSGSDTGELLF. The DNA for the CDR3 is TGTGCCAGCAGGGGGCCTAGCGGGAGTGACACCGGGGAGCTGTTATTT.

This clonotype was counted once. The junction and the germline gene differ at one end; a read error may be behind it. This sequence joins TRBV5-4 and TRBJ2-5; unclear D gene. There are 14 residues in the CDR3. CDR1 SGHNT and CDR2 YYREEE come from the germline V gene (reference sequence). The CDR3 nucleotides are TGTGCCAGCAGCCCCGTTGGGAACGCCGAGACCCAGTACTTT. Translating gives CASSPVGNAETQYF.

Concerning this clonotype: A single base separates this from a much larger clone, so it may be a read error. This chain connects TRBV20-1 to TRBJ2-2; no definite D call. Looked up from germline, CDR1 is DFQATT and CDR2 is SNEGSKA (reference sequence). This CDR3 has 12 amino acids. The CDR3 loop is CSGSPATWELFF. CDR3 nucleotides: TGCAGTGGGAGTCCGGCCACCTGGGAGCTGTTTTTT.

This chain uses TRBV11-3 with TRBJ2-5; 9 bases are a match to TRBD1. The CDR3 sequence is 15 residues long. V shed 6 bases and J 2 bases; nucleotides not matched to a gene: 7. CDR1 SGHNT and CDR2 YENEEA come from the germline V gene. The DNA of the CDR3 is TGTGCCAGCAGTCGCACAGGGGGCTTTCAAGAGACCCAGTACTTC. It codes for CASSRTGGFQETQYF.

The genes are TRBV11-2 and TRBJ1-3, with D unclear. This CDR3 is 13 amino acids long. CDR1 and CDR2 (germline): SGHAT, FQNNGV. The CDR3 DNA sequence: TGTATCAGCAGCTTAGAAGAGATAAACACCATATATTTT. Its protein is CISSLEEINTIYF. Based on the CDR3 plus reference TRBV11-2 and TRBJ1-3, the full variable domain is EAGVAQSPRYKIIEKRQSVAFWCNPISGHATLYWYQQILGQGPKLLIQFQNNGVVDDSQLPKDRFSAERLKGVDSTLKIQPAKLEDSAVYLCISSLEEINTIYFGEGSWLTVV.

DNA for the CDR3: TGTGCCAGCAGCTTGACAGGGGCCGAGAAGCTGTTTTTT. It is translated as CASSLTGAEKLFF. The V gene is TRBV5-4, the J gene TRBJ2-2; 7 bases map to TRBD1. CDR3 size: 13 residues. The V gene's germline CDR1 is SGHNT and CDR2 YYREEE (reference sequence). J gave up 12 bases and V 1 base, and 6 bases lay outside the gene matches.

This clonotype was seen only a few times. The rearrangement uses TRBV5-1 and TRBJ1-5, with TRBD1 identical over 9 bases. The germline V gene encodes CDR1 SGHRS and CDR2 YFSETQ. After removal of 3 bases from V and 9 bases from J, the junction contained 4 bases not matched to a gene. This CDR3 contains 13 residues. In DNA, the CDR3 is TGCGCCAGCAGCTCCGGACAGGGGAGGCCCCAGCATTTT. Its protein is CASSSGQGRPQHF.

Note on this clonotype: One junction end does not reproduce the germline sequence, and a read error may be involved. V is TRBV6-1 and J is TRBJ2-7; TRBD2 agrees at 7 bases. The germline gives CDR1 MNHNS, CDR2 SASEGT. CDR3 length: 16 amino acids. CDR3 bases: TGTGACAGCAGTGCCCGGGGGGTACTGGATTCCTACGAGCAGTACTTC. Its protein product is CDSSARGVLDSYEQYF.

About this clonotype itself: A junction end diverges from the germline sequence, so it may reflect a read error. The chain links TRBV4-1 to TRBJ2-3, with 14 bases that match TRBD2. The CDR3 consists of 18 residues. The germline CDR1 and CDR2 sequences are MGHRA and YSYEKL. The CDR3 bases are TGCGCCAGCAACCGCCTCCCCGGGACTAGCGGGGGCACAGATACGAAGTATTTT. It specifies CASNRLPGTSGGTDTKYF.

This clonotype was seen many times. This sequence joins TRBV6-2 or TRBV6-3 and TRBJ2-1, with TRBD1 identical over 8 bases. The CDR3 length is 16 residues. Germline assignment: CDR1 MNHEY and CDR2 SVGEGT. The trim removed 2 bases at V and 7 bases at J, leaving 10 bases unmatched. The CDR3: CASSYPNGQGGNEQFF. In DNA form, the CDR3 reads TGTGCCAGCAGTTACCCGAATGGACAGGGAGGTAATGAGCAGTTCTTC.

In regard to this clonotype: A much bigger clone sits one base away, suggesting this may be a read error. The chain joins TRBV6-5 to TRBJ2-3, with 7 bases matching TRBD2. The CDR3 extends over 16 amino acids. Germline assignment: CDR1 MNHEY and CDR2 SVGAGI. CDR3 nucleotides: TGTGCCAGCAGTTACGGTACTAGCGACAGCATAGATACGCAGTATTTT. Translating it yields CASSYGTSDSIDTQYF.

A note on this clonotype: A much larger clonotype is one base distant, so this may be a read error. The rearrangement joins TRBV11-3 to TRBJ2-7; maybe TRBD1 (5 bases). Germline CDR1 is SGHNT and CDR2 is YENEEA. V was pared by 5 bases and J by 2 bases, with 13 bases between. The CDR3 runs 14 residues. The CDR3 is CASSKGAVPYEQYF. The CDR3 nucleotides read TGTGCCAGCAGCAAAGGGGCTGTCCCCTACGAGCAGTACTTC.

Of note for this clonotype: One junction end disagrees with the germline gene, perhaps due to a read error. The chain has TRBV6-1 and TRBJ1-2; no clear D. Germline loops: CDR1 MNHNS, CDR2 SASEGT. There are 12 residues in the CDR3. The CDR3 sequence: CASSEPHGSFTF. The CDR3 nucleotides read TGTGCCAGTAGTGAACCGCACGGGTCGTTCACCTTC.

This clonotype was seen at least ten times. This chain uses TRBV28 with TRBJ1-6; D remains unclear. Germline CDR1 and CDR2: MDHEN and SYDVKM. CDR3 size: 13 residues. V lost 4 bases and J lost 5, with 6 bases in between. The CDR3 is CASSYTHNSPLHF. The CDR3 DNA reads TGTGCCAGCAGTTACACCCATAATTCACCCCTCCACTTT.

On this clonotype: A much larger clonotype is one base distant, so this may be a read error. CDR3 bases: TGTGCCAGCAGCATGGGAAATACGCAGTATTTT. The encoded protein is CASSMGNTQYF. The chain employs TRBV5-4 and TRBJ2-3; no firm D call. V was trimmed by 4 bases and J by 7 bases, leaving 7 bases between them. Germline V gives CDR1 SGHNT, CDR2 YYREEE (reference sequence). The CDR3 runs 11 residues.

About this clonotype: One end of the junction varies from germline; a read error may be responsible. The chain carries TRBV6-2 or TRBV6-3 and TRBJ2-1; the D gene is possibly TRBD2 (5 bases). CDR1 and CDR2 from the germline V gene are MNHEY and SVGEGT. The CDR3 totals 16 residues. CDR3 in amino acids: CGSSLRAGGSYNEQFF. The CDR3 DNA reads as TGTGGCAGCAGCCTCCGAGCAGGAGGTTCCTACAATGAGCAGTTCTTC.

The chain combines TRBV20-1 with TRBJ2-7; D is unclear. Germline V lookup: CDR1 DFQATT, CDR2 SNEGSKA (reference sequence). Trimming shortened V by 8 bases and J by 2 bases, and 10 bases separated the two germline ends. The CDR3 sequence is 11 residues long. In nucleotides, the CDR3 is TGCAGTACTCTACGGGCCTACGAGCAGTACTTC. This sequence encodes CSTLRAYEQYF.

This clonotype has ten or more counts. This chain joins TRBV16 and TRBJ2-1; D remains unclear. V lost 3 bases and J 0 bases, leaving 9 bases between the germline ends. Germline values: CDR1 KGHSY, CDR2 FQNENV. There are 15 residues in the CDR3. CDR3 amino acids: CASSQARYSYNEQFF. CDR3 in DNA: TGTGCCAGCAGCCAGGCTCGTTACTCCTACAATGAGCAGTTCTTC.

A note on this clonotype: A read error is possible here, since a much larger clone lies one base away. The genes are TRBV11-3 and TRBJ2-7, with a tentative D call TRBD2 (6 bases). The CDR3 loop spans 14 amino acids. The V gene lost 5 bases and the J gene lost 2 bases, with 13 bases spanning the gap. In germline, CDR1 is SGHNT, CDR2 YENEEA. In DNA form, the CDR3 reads TGTGCCAGCAGCCAAGGGACTGTCCCCTACGAGCAGTACTTC. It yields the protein CASSQGTVPYEQYF.

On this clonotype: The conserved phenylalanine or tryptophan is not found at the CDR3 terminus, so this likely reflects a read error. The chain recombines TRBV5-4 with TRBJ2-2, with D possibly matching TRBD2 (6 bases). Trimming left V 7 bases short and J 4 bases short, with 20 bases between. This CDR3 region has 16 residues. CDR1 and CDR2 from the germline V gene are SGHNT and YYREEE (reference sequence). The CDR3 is CASHKTGRESTGELFC. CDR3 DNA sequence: TGTGCCAGCCATAAGACGGGACGGGAGAGCACCGGGGAGCTGTTTTGT.

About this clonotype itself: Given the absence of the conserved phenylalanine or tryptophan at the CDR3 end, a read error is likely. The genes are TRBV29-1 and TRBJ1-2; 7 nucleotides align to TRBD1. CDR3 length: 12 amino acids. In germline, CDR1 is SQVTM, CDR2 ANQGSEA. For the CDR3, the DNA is TGCAGGGTCGGTGGGGACAGCTATGGCTACACCTTA. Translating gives CRVGGDSYGYTL.

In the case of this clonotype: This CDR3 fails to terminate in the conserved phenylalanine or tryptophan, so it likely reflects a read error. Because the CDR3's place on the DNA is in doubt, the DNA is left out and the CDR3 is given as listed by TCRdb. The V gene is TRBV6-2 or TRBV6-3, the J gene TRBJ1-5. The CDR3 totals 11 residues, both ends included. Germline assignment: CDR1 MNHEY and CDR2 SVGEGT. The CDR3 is CASGDGQPQHS.